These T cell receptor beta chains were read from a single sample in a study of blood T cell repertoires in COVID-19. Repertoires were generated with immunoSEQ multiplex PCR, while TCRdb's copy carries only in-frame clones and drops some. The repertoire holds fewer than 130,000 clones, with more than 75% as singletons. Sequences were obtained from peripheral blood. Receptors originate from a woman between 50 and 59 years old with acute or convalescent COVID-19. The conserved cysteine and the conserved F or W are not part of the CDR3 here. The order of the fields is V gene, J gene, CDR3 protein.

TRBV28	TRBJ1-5	ASSPGWGNQPQH
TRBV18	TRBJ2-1	ASSPVGGRADNEQF
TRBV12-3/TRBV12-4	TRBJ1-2	ASRNTGFYT
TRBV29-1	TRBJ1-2	SVETIGPGNGYT
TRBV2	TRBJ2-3	ASSEGTSTDTQY
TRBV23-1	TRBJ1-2	ASRLAGAKGYT
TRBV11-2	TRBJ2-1	ASSLVGVAVSYNEQF
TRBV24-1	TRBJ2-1	ATSEYGGGREQF
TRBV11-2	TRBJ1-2	ASSLNGPGVGYT
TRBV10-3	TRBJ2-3	AIRVGASTDTQY
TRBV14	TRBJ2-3	ASSLNRASTDTQY
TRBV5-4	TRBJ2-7	ASSLGAGQAYEQY
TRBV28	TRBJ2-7	ASSSWTSGREQY
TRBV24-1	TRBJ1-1	ATSARDRGAVTEAF
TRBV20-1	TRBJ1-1	SASLRGRNTEAF
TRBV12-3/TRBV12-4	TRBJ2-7	ASSLKRDTEQY
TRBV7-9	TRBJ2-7	ASSTASYEQY
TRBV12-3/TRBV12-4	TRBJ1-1	ASSNRENTEAF
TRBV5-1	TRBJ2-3	ASSSLAGDADTQY
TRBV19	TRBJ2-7	ASSITVNRFRNSYEQY
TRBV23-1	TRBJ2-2	ASSRLRLTVAGGTGELF
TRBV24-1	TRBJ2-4	ATSAGEGKNIQY
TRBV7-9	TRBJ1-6	ASSRQAGGLLNSPLH
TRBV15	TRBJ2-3	ATSRSRLVSTDTQY
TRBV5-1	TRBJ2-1	ASSLGDWRPYNEQF
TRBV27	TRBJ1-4	ASSLKRTGEKLF
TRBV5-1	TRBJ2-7	ASSLASGRGYEQY
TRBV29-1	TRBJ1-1	SAQGLNTEAF
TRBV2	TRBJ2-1	ASRLRVSRSYNEQF
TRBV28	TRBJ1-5	ASSQNNQPQH
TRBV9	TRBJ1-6	ASSASGWTESPLH
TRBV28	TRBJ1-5	ASEGGIQPQH
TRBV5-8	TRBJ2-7	ASSGTLTYEQY
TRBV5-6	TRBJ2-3	ASSYGTRRTRSGPDTQY
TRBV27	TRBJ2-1	ASSKRLAGDNEQF
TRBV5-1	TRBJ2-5	ASSLGGTSGRETQY
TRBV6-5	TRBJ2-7	ASRAQTAHEQY
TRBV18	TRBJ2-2	ASRPGTSGSYTGELF
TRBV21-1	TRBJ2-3	ASSIRTSGRPTDTQY
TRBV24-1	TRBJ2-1	ATSGATSGKHNEQF
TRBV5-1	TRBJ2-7	ASNPGGGSSYEQY
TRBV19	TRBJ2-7	ASSILGQGSYEQY
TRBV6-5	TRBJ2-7	ASSKREGSYEQY
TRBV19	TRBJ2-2	ASSMGRANTGELF
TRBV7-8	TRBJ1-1	ASSFSGTGNTEAF
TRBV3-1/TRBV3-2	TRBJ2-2	ASSHGVGELF